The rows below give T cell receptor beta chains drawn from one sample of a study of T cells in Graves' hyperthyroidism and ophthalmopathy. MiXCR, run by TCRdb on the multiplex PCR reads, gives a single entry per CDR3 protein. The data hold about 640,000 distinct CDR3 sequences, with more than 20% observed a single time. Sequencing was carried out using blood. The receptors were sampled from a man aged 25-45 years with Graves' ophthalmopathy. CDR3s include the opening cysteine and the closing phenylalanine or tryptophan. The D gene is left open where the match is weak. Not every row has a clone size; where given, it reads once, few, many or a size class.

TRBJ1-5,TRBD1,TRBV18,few,TGTGCCAGCTCACCGGCTGGGACAGCCCTTAGCAATCAGCCCCAGCATTTT,CASSPAGTALSNQPQHF
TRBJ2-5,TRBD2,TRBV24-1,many,TGTGCCACCAGTTTGAGCGGGAAAGAGACCCAGTACTTC,CATSLSGKETQYF
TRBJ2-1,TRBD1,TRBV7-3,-,TGTGCCAGCAGCGAGACCGGGACAGACTACAATGAGCAGTTCTTC,CASSETGTDYNEQFF
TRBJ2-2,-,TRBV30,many,TGTGCCTGGAGTGGGGATACCGGGGAGCTGTTTTTT,CAWSGDTGELFF
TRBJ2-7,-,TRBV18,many,TGTGCCAGCTCACCACCGGGACTCCCTAACTACGAGCAGTACTTC,CASSPPGLPNYEQYF
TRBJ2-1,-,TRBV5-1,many,TGCGCCAGCACCCGGGACTTGGCTCACAATGAGCAGTTCTTC,CASTRDLAHNEQFF
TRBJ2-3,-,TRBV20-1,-,TGCAGTGCTAGAATGCGAGGCACAGATACGCAGTATTTT,CSARMRGTDTQYF
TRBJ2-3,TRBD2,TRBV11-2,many,TGTGCCAGCAGGAAGGAGACTAGCGGGGGATTCACAGATACGCAGTATTTT,CASRKETSGGFTDTQYF
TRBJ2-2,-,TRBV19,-,TGTGCCAGTAGTATAAATGGGGAGACCGGGGAGCTGTTTTTT,CASSINGETGELFF
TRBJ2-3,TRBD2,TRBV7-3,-,TGTGCCAGCAGCTCAAAGGGGACTAGCGGCACAGATACGCAGTATTTT,CASSSKGTSGTDTQYF
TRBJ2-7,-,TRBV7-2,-,TGTGCCAGCAGCTCTTCACTAGGTCCCTACGAGCAGTACTTC,CASSSSLGPYEQYF
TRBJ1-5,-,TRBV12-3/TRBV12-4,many,TGTGCCAGCAGCCTCGGGCGAAGGAATCAGCCCCAGCATTTT,CASSLGRRNQPQHF
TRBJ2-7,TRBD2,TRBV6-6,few,TGTGCCAGCAGTTACCAAGCGGGAGAGAGGTACGAGCAGTACTTC,CASSYQAGERYEQYF
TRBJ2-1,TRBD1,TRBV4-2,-,TGTGCCAGCAGCCAAGGGCAGGGGGCCCCCAATGAGCAGTTCTTC,CASSQGQGAPNEQFF
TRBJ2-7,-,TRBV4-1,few,TGCGCCAGCAGCCAACAATACATGGAATGGGAGCAGTACTTC,CASSQQYMEWEQYF
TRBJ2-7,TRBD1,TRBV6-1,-,TGTGCCAGCAGACTGGACAGGGCCCCGTTCTACGAGCAGTACTTC,CASRLDRAPFYEQYF